This is a list of T cell receptor beta chains from one sample in a study of blood T cell repertoires in COVID-19. Repertoires were generated with immunoSEQ multiplex PCR, while TCRdb's copy carries only in-frame clones and drops some. Of around 1,800 clones in the sample, about two thirds were seen once. Sequencing was carried out using peripheral blood. These receptors originate from a man between 65 and 85 years old with active COVID-19. Both conserved end residues are part of each CDR3. A D gene is named only where the DNA matches it firmly. Rows give clone size only sometimes, using once, few, many, or a class for an expanded clone.

>TRBV18|TRBD2|TRBJ2-1|-
CASSPWTSGARNNEQFF
TGTGCCAGCTCACCATGGACTAGCGGGGCCCGAAATAATGAGCAGTTCTTC
>TRBV5-6|-|TRBJ2-7|few
CASSGQRDPYEQYF
TGTGCCAGCAGCGGACAGCGGGACCCCTACGAGCAGTACTTC
>TRBV27|-|TRBJ2-7|few
CASSGDGRPFYEQYF
TGTGCCAGCAGTGGGGACGGGAGACCTTTTTACGAGCAGTACTTC
>TRBV30|TRBD2|TRBJ2-7|large
CAWSWEGLYYEQYF
TGTGCCTGGAGTTGGGAGGGCCTTTACTACGAGCAGTACTTC
>TRBV6-5|-|TRBJ1-2|-
CASRDTVDYGYTF
TGTGCCAGCCGAGATACGGTGGACTATGGCTACACCTTC
>TRBV5-1|-|TRBJ1-4|-
CASSLGRSWPSNEKLFF
TGCGCCAGCAGCTTGGGACGGAGCTGGCCGTCTAATGAAAAACTGTTTTTT
>TRBV7-6|-|TRBJ2-5|-
CASSRGRQETQYF
TGTGCCAGCAGCCGCGGCCGCCAAGAGACCCAGTACTTC
>TRBV10-3|-|TRBJ2-1|-
CAISVSNEQFF
TGTGCCATCAGTGTCAGTAATGAGCAGTTCTTC
>TRBV6-4|TRBD1|TRBJ2-2|few
CASSDDRGGGELFF
TGTGCCAGCAGTGACGACAGGGGTGGCGGGGAGCTGTTTTTT
>TRBV27|-|TRBJ1-5|-
CASSPIQGFISNQPQHF
TGTGCCAGCAGCCCAATACAGGGTTTTATTAGCAATCAGCCCCAGCATTTT
>TRBV7-3|-|TRBJ2-1|-
CASSWTTGYNEQFF
TGTGCCAGCAGCTGGACTACTGGCTACAATGAGCAGTTCTTC
>TRBV6-5|TRBD1|TRBJ1-1|few
CATLIGQGAAEAFF
TGTGCTACGCTAATTGGACAGGGGGCGGCTGAAGCTTTCTTT
>TRBV7-3|-|TRBJ1-1|once
CASSSYVGTEAFF
TGTGCCAGCAGCTCATATGTCGGCACTGAAGCTTTCTTT